A selection of T cell receptor beta chains follows, all from one sample in a study of cytomegalovirus exposure and HLA in healthy donors. Generated by immunoSEQ multiplex PCR, the TCRdb table keeps only in-frame clones and is missing some. The sample data list 100,000 or so clones. Specimen: PBMCs. These receptors came from a woman in her thirties in good health and CMV-seronegative. The CDR3 runs from the conserved cysteine through the conserved F or W. The order of the fields is D gene, J gene, CDR3 length, V gene, CDR3 protein, CDR3 DNA. A D gene is named only where the DNA matches it firmly.

TRBD1 | TRBJ1-5 | 16 | TRBV28 | CASRDEGQGSNQPQHF | TGTGCCAGCAGGGATGAGGGACAGGGGAGCAATCAGCCCCAGCATTTT
. | TRBJ1-6 | 18 | TRBV21-1 | CASSKAPGEGRNNSPLHF | TGTGCCAGCAGCAAAGCTCCGGGGGAGGGTAGAAATAATTCACCCCTCCACTTT
. | TRBJ1-3 | 15 | TRBV7-8 | CASSLGRGPGNTIYF | TGTGCCAGCAGCTTAGGCCGAGGGCCTGGAAACACCATATATTTT
TRBD1 | TRBJ1-4 | 17 | TRBV15 | CATSRDPPTGVSEKLFF | TGTGCCACCAGCAGAGATCCCCCCACAGGGGTGAGCGAAAAACTGTTTTTT
. | TRBJ2-7 | 15 | TRBV4-1 | CASRASAKAGYEQYF | TGCGCCAGCCGCGCATCGGCCAAGGCGGGGTACGAGCAGTACTTC
. | TRBJ1-4 | 15 | TRBV29-1 | CSVEDQAGVNEKLFF | TGCAGCGTTGAAGATCAGGCAGGCGTTAATGAAAAACTGTTTTTT
TRBD1 | TRBJ2-7 | 14 | TRBV30 | CAWTQRDRAYEQYF | TGTGCCTGGACCCAGAGGGACAGAGCCTACGAGCAGTACTTC
. | TRBJ1-2 | 15 | TRBV19 | CASSIARGTNYGYTF | TGTGCCAGTAGTATAGCTCGGGGGACCAACTATGGCTACACCTTC
. | TRBJ2-7 | 15 | TRBV29-1 | CSVEEVWGPSVEQYF | TGCAGCGTTGAAGAGGTTTGGGGGCCCTCCGTAGAGCAGTACTTC
. | TRBJ1-4 | 13 | TRBV27 | CASSFSGYEKLFF | TGTGCCAGCAGTTTTTCAGGGTACGAAAAACTGTTTTTT
TRBD1 | TRBJ1-5 | 12 | TRBV29-1 | CSAGQAGQPQHF | TGCAGCGCCGGACAGGCGGGCCAGCCCCAGCATTTT
. | TRBJ2-3 | 12 | TRBV7-2 | CASSWATDTQYF | TGTGCCAGCAGCTGGGCCACAGATACGCAGTATTTT
. | TRBJ2-1 | 14 | TRBV5-1 | CASSLGREIYEQFF | TGCGCCAGCAGCTTAGGTCGGGAGATCTATGAGCAGTTCTTC